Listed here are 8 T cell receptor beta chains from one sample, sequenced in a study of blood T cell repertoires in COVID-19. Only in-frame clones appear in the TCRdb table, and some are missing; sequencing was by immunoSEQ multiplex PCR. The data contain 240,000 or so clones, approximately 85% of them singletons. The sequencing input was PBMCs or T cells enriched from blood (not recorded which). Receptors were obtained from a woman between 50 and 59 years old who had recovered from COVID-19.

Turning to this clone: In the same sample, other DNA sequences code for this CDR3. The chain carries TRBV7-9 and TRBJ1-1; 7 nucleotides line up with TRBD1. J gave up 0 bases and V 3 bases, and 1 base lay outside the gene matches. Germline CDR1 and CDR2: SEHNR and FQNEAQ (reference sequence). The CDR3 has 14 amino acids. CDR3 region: CASSFTGVNTEAFF. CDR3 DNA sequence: TGTGCCAGCAGCTTCACAGGGGTGAACACTGAAGCTTTCTTT.

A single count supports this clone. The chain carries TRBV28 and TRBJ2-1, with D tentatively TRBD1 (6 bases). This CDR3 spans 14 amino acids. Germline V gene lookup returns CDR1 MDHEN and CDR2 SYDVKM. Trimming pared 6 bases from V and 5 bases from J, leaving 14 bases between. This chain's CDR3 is CASSPEGENNEQFF. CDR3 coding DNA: TGTGCCAGCAGCCCAGAGGGGGAGAACAATGAGCAGTTCTTC.

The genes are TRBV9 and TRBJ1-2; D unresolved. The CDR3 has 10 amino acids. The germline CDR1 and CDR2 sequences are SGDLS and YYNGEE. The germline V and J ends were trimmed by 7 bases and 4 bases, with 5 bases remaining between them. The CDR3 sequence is CASAGYGYTF. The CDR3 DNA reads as TGTGCCAGCGCGGGCTATGGCTACACCTTC.

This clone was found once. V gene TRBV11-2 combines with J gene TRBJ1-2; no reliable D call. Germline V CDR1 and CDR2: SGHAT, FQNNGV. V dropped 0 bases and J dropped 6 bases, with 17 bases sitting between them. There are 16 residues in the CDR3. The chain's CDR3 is CASSLDRPYTINGYTF. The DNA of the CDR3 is TGTGCCAGCAGCTTAGATCGCCCGTACACGATTAATGGCTACACCTTC.

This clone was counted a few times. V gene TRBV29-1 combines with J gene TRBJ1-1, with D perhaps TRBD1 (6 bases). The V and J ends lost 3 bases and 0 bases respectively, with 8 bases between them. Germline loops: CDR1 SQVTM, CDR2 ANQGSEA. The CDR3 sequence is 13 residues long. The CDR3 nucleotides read TGCAGCGTTGAGGGACATATGAACACTGAAGCTTTCTTT. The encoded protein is CSVEGHMNTEAFF. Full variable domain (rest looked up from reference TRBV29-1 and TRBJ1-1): SAVISQKPSRDICQRGTSLTIQCQVDSQVTMMFWYRQQPGQSLTLIATANQGSEATYESGFVIDKFPISRPNLTFSTLTVSNMSPEDSSIYLCSVEGHMNTEAFFGQGTRLTVV.

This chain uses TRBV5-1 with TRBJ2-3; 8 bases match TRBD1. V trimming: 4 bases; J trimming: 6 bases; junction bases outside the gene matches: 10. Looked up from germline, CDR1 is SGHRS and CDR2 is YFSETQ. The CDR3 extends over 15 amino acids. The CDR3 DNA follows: TGCGCCAGCAGCCCCGGACAGGGCATAATTGATACGCAGTATTTT. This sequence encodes CASSPGQGIIDTQYF. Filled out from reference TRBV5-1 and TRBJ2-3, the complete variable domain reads KAGVTQTPRYLIKTRGQQVTLSCSPISGHRSVSWYQQTPGQGLQFLFEYFSETQRNKGNFPGRFSGRQFSNSRSEMNVSTLELGDSALYLCASSPGQGIIDTQYFGPGTRLTVL.

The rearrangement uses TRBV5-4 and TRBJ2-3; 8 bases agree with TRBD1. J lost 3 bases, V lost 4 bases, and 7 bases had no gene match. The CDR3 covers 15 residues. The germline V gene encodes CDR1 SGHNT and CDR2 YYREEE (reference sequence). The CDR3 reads CASSPTGVWTDTQYF. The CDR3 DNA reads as TGTGCCAGCAGCCCGACAGGGGTGTGGACAGATACGCAGTATTTT.

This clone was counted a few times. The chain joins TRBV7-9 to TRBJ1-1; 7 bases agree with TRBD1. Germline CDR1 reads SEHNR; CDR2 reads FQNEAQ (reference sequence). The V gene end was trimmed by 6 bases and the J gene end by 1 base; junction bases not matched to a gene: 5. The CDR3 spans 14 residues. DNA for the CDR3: TGTGCCAGCAGGGGGACAGCGAAGAACACTGAAGCTTTCTTT. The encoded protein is CASRGTAKNTEAFF.